The rows below give T cell receptor beta chains drawn from one sample of a study of response to subunit inactivated influenza vaccine. TCRdb ran MiXCR on the RT-PCR reads and lists one entry per CDR3 protein. The profile shows 630,000 or so distinct CDR3 sequences, roughly 14% of them singletons. This specimen consisted of PBMCs from blood, obtained about 12 days after vaccination. The receptors originated from a man aged 50 to 60 who received an inactivated influenza vaccine. CDR3s include the opening cysteine and the closing phenylalanine or tryptophan. The D gene is left open where the match is weak. Only some rows state a clone size, as once, few, many or a class for expanded clones.

TRBV7-9	few	TRBJ2-1	-	TGTGCCAGCAGCTCACCGAGCTCCTACAATGAGCAGTTCTTC	CASSSPSSYNEQFF
TRBV10-3	-	TRBJ2-6	-	TGTGCCATCAGTGAGTCCCGATCCGCTGGGGCCAACGTCCTGACTTTC	CAISESRSAGANVLTF
TRBV7-2	-	TRBJ2-4	TRBD1	TGTGCCAGCAGCACCATACAGGGGTCCAAAAACATTCAGTACTTC	CASSTIQGSKNIQYF
TRBV5-1	few	TRBJ2-6	-	TGCGCCAGCAGCTACGACTACTCCTCTGGGGCCAACGTCCTGACTTTC	CASSYDYSSGANVLTF
TRBV6-2/TRBV6-3	few	TRBJ2-7	TRBD2	TGTGCCAGCAGTTACTCCCTGCGCGGGCTAGCGGGAGTCGAGCAGTACTTC	CASSYSLRGLAGVEQYF
TRBV10-3	few	TRBJ1-6	-	TGTGCCATCAGGGGGCAGGGTGTCAATTCACCCCTCCACTTT	CAIRGQGVNSPLHF
TRBV12-3/TRBV12-4	many	TRBJ2-2	-	TGTGCCAGCAACCTCTATACCGGGGAGCTGTTTTTT	CASNLYTGELFF
TRBV5-1	few	TRBJ2-5	-	TGCGCCAGCAGCTTGTACGGGAATTCACAAGAGACCCAGTACTTC	CASSLYGNSQETQYF
TRBV4-3	-	TRBJ1-1	TRBD1	TGCGCCAGCAGCCCCACCCGACAGGGCTCTGAAGCTTTCTTT	CASSPTRQGSEAFF
TRBV11-2	few	TRBJ1-6	TRBD1	TGTGCCAGCAGGGGGACAGGGGCCTATAATTCACCCCTCCACTTT	CASRGTGAYNSPLHF
TRBV7-9	few	TRBJ2-1	-	TGTGCCAGCAGCTACCAGGGTGGGACCCTCTCCTACAATGAGCAGTTCTTC	CASSYQGGTLSYNEQFF
TRBV14	-	TRBJ2-1	-	TGTGCCAGCAGCCAAGTGTGGCGGGGCGGTGAGCAGTTCTTC	CASSQVWRGGEQFF
TRBV7-6	few	TRBJ2-2	TRBD2	TGTGCCAGCAGCTACGGGACTAGCGGACTGAACACCGGGGAGCTGTTTTTT	CASSYGTSGLNTGELFF
TRBV6-2/TRBV6-3	-	TRBJ1-1	TRBD1	TGTGCCAGCAGTACCCGACAGGGTTACTCCTTCCCTGAAGCTTTCTTT	CASSTRQGYSFPEAFF
TRBV12-5	-	TRBJ2-2	-	TGTGCTAGTGCCGACGGAAACACCGGGGAGCTGTTTTTT	CASADGNTGELFF
TRBV12-3/TRBV12-4	-	TRBJ2-1	TRBD1	TGTGCCAGCAGTAAAAACAGGGGTTCCTACAATGAGCAGTTCTTC	CASSKNRGSYNEQFF
TRBV3-1	-	TRBJ2-1	TRBD1	TGTGCCAGCAGCCAATCTCAGACAGGGTGGAATGAGCAGTTCTTC	CASSQSQTGWNEQFF
TRBV3-1	-	TRBJ2-3	TRBD2	TGTGCCAGCAGACGAGCGGGAGGGGACGATACGCAGTATTTT	CASRRAGGDDTQYF
TRBV10-2	-	TRBJ2-1	TRBD2	TGCGCCAGCAGGGGCCGGATGGGGTTAGCGGGTAATGAGCAGTTCTTC	CASRGRMGLAGNEQFF
TRBV30	few	TRBJ2-7	TRBD1	TGTGCCTGGACCGGACAGGGCTATCTCTACGAGCAGTACTTC	CAWTGQGYLYEQYF
TRBV6-5	-	TRBJ2-3	-	TGTGCCAGCAGTTACTCGGTGCAGGGGTCTAGCACAGATACGCAGTATTTT	CASSYSVQGSSTDTQYF
TRBV6-6	-	TRBJ1-2	TRBD1	TGTGCCAGCAGTCGGGACAGTGGCTATGGCTACACCTTC	CASSRDSGYGYTF
TRBV7-8	-	TRBJ1-2	-	TGTGCCAGCAGCCCCCCTTGGACCTTC	CASSPPWTF
TRBV11-2	few	TRBJ1-1	TRBD1	TGTGCCAGCAGCTACTGGACAGGGGTCACTGAAGCTTTCTTT	CASSYWTGVTEAFF
TRBV6-1	few	TRBJ2-7	TRBD1	TGTGCCAGCAGTGCGAGGACAGGGGTGTTATCCTACGAGCAGTACTTC	CASSARTGVLSYEQYF
TRBV20-1	few	TRBJ2-7	-	TGCAGTGCTAGAGATGGGGGGCGCTCCTACGAGCAGTACTTC	CSARDGGRSYEQYF
TRBV10-3	few	TRBJ2-1	-	TGTGCCATCAGTGAGACGACTGCAGGGCGCAATGAGCAGTTCTTC	CAISETTAGRNEQFF
TRBV5-1	few	TRBJ1-6	-	TGCGCCAGCAGCGAGGGAGGGGTTAATTCACCCCTCCACTTT	CASSEGGVNSPLHF
TRBV5-1	many	TRBJ1-2	TRBD1	TGCGCCAGCAGCTCCGGACAGGACTATGGCTACACCTTC	CASSSGQDYGYTF
TRBV5-5	-	TRBJ2-1	-	TGTGCCAGGGGCCTCGGGCTCAAGCAGTTCTTC	CARGLGLKQFF
TRBV4-3	-	TRBJ2-5	TRBD1	TGCGCCAGCAGCCAAGAAGACAGGGGCCACCAAGAGACCCAGTACTTC	CASSQEDRGHQETQYF
TRBV5-1	-	TRBJ2-6	TRBD1	TGCGCCAGCAGCACCGACAGGGGGACCCTAGCTGGGGCCAACGTCCTGACTTTC	CASSTDRGTLAGANVLTF
TRBV12-3/TRBV12-4	few	TRBJ2-3	-	TGTGCCAGCATGGGGGGTGTGCAGTATTTT	CASMGGVQYF
TRBV29-1	few	TRBJ2-7	TRBD2	TGCAGCGTGGAAAGACTAGCGGGAGAAAACGACGAGCAGTACTTC	CSVERLAGENDEQYF
TRBV7-3	once	TRBJ2-2	-	TGTGCCAGCAGCTCAACGGGACACCTAAACACCGGGGAGCTGTTTTTT	CASSSTGHLNTGELFF
TRBV5-1	few	TRBJ1-2	-	TGCGCCAGCAGCTACGGACAGACAGCGCGGACCTTC	CASSYGQTARTF
TRBV3-1	few	TRBJ2-7	-	TGTGCCAGCAGCCAAGATTTTACAGGGACCGAGCAGTACTTC	CASSQDFTGTEQYF
TRBV6-5	few	TRBJ2-1	TRBD2	TGTGCCAGCAGTTACAGGGCTAGCGGGAGAGCGGTATTTGAGCAGTTCTTC	CASSYRASGRAVFEQFF
TRBV18	-	TRBJ2-4	TRBD1	TGTGCCAGCTCACCACCCCGGACAGGACTAGCCAAAAACATTCAGTACTTC	CASSPPRTGLAKNIQYF
TRBV20-1	-	TRBJ2-5	TRBD1	TGCAGTGCTCCTATTCCAGGGGGCAGGGAGACCCAGTACTTC	CSAPIPGGRETQYF
TRBV3-1	few	TRBJ2-2	-	TGTGCCAGCAGCCACTTGGGGGCTGAGACCGGGGAGCTGTTTTTT	CASSHLGAETGELFF
TRBV28	-	TRBJ2-3	-	TGTGCCAGCAGTTTATATGGGGCTGGCACAGATACGCAGTATTTT	CASSLYGAGTDTQYF
TRBV10-3	-	TRBJ2-7	-	TGTGCCATCAGTGAGGGTAATGGGGAGCAGTACTTC	CAISEGNGEQYF
TRBV7-9	many	TRBJ1-4	TRBD1	TGTGCCAGCAGTAAGGGACAGGGGATCGGGGAACTGTTTTTT	CASSKGQGIGELFF
TRBV12-3/TRBV12-4	-	TRBJ1-5	-	TGTGCCAGCAGTTTAGTGCTGGCCCAGCCCCAGCATTTT	CASSLVLAQPQHF
TRBV7-9	-	TRBJ2-5	TRBD2	TGTGCCAGCAGCTCCCTTGGGCGGGAGGTGCTAGAGACCCAGTACTTC	CASSSLGREVLETQYF
TRBV7-8	many	TRBJ2-1	-	TGTGCCAGCAGCTTCAGTTTGGAGCAGTTCTTC	CASSFSLEQFF
TRBV20-1	-	TRBJ2-7	-	TGCAGTGCTAGCTCCAGGGTCGAGCAGTACTTC	CSASSRVEQYF
TRBV27	-	TRBJ2-7	-	TGTGCCAGCAGTTTAAGGTCAGGGCGGGGATCCTACGAGCAGTACTTC	CASSLRSGRGSYEQYF
TRBV2	-	TRBJ1-1	TRBD1	TGTGCCAGCAGCCTTTATGGACAGGGAGGGACTGAAGCTTTCTTT	CASSLYGQGGTEAFF
TRBV2	-	TRBJ1-5	-	TGTGCCAGCAAAGTAGCCCAGGGTATAAATCAGCCCCAGCATTTT	CASKVAQGINQPQHF
TRBV4-2	-	TRBJ2-1	-	TGTGCCAGCAGCCAAGATCCGAACAGGGCGGGTGAGCAGTTCTTC	CASSQDPNRAGEQFF
TRBV5-1	-	TRBJ2-1	TRBD2	TGCGCCAGCAGCCCACGCCGCGGGAGGGACTTTAATGAGCAGTTCTTC	CASSPRRGRDFNEQFF
TRBV10-3	-	TRBJ2-1	TRBD1	TGTGCCATCAGTAGGGGACAGGGATACGATGAGCAGTTCTTC	CAISRGQGYDEQFF
TRBV7-2	many	TRBJ1-2	-	TGTGCCAGCAGCTTATGGCCGGGGGGCTACACCTTC	CASSLWPGGYTF